These T cell receptor beta chains were read from a single sample in a study of post-analysis software for immune sequencing data. TCRdb re-called the PCR reads with MiXCR, one entry per CDR3 protein. The sample lists about 260,000 distinct CDR3 sequences; 36% were seen once. The sample was blood. All receptors derive from a girl aged 10-17 years with multiple sclerosis. CDR3s include the opening cysteine and the closing phenylalanine or tryptophan. A D gene is named only where the DNA matches it firmly. Some rows mark clone size as missing; the rest say once, few, many or name a class of expanded clone.

V gene	J gene	clone size	D gene	CDR3 DNA	CDR3 protein
TRBV28	TRBJ2-5	many	-	TGTGCCAGCAGTTCTGGCCGGGGCATTCAAGAGACCCAGTACTTC	CASSSGRGIQETQYF
TRBV20-1	TRBJ2-5	-	TRBD1	TGCAGTGCTAGGGGGGGACAGGAACAAGAGACCCAGTACTTC	CSARGGQEQETQYF
TRBV4-1	TRBJ1-1	many	-	TGCGCCAGCAGCCAAGCACCTGCAGTCGGGACTGAAGCTTTCTTT	CASSQAPAVGTEAFF
TRBV3-1	TRBJ1-2	once	-	TGTGCCAGCAGCCAGTGGGGAGACAGCAACTATGGCTACACCTTC	CASSQWGDSNYGYTF
TRBV5-1	TRBJ1-1	many	TRBD1	TGCGCCAGCAGCGCGCTGGGACAGGGTTTAGGAAACACTGAAGCTTTCTTT	CASSALGQGLGNTEAFF
TRBV6-1	TRBJ1-2	many	-	TGTGCCAGCAGTGAAGGGTACGGGGGCGCAAGTTATGGCTACACCTTC	CASSEGYGGASYGYTF
TRBV3-1	TRBJ1-2	many	-	TGTGCCAGCAGCCAAGGTTCGGGGGGGGCCAATGGCTACACCTTC	CASSQGSGGANGYTF
TRBV27	TRBJ2-3	many	TRBD2	TGTGCCAGCAGTCCGGGGACTAGCGGAGGCCCCACAGATACGCAGTATTTT	CASSPGTSGGPTDTQYF
TRBV4-1	TRBJ2-3	many	-	TGCGCCAGCAGCCAAGTAATTGGGGGAGATACGCAGTATTTT	CASSQVIGGDTQYF
TRBV12-3/TRBV12-4	TRBJ2-3	few	TRBD2	TGTGCCAGCAGTTTAGATCAGCGGGGAAAGACAGATGCGCAGTATTTT	CASSLDQRGKTDAQYF
TRBV20-1	TRBJ1-2	many	-	TGCAGTGCTCTCGGGACCCCCTATGGCTACACCTTC	CSALGTPYGYTF
TRBV29-1	TRBJ2-1	many	TRBD1	TGCAGCGTTGCGGACAGGGGGGCGAATGAGCAGTTCTTC	CSVADRGANEQFF
TRBV5-4	TRBJ2-7	-	TRBD1	TGTGCCAGCAGTCTGACAGGGGCGCTTGCCGAGCAGTACTTC	CASSLTGALAEQYF
TRBV5-1	TRBJ2-7	-	-	TGCGCCAGCAGCTTGCGGGGTCCCATCTACGAGCAGTACTTC	CASSLRGPIYEQYF
TRBV5-1	TRBJ2-1	-	-	TGCGCCAGCAGCTTAGAGGCCGTGGCAGGGTGGACGAATGAGCAGTTCTTC	CASSLEAVAGWTNEQFF
TRBV20-1	TRBJ2-7	-	-	TGCAGTGCTAGAGATGAGGGGAGGCTTCGCGAGCAGTACTTC	CSARDEGRLREQYF
TRBV2	TRBJ2-4	many	-	TGTGCCAGCAGTGCTTTCCAGTCGGGGACCAAAAACATTCAGTACTTC	CASSAFQSGTKNIQYF
TRBV6-2/TRBV6-3	TRBJ1-2	few	-	TGTGCCAGCAGTTACGGGCAGAATTATGGCTACACCTTC	CASSYGQNYGYTF
TRBV2	TRBJ2-5	-	-	TGTGCCAGCAGTGAAGCGAGGTCCGCTAGAGAGACCCAGTACTTC	CASSEARSARETQYF
TRBV2	TRBJ2-2	-	-	TGTGCCAGCAGGCAGTCGAACACCGGGGAGCTGTTTTTT	CASRQSNTGELFF
TRBV18	TRBJ1-4	many	-	TGTGCCAGCTCATCACGGACGACAGCAACTAATGAAAAACTGTTTTTT	CASSSRTTATNEKLFF
TRBV5-6	TRBJ1-2	many	TRBD1	TGTGCCAGCAGCGGCCTAGGGACAGGGGGAAACTATGGCTACACCTTC	CASSGLGTGGNYGYTF
TRBV7-8	TRBJ2-1	many	-	TGTGCCAGCAGCTTGCGGGATCAAAACAATGAGCAGTTCTTC	CASSLRDQNNEQFF
TRBV7-3	TRBJ2-1	-	-	TGTGCCAGCAGCTCCGGAAGCGAGGGGAGGAGGATCTTC	CASSSGSEGRRIF
TRBV5-1	TRBJ2-1	many	TRBD1	TGCGCCAGCAGCTTGGCCGGGACAGGGGAGGGCAATGAGCAGTTCTTC	CASSLAGTGEGNEQFF
TRBV12-3/TRBV12-4	TRBJ1-5	-	TRBD1	TGTGCCAGCAGCCGTCAACAGGGGAGCAATCAGCCCCAGCATTTT	CASSRQQGSNQPQHF
TRBV29-1	TRBJ2-5	once	-	TGCAGCGTTGAAGAGACGCCCCAAGAGACCCAGTACTTC	CSVEETPQETQYF
TRBV18	TRBJ2-1	many	TRBD2	TGTGCCAGCTCTCGCGAGAGCGGGAGTGTCACGGGGGATGAGCAGTTCTTC	CASSRESGSVTGDEQFF
TRBV6-5	TRBJ2-5	many	-	TGTGCCAGCTCCTTAACGTGGGGGGAGACCCAGTACTTC	CASSLTWGETQYF
TRBV2	TRBJ2-3	-	TRBD1	TGTGCCAGCACGGGACAGGCTAGCACAGATACGCAGTATTTT	CASTGQASTDTQYF
TRBV4-1	TRBJ1-6	many	TRBD1	TGCGCCAGCAGCGGGGCCGCAGGGGGCAGATCACCCCTCCACTTT	CASSGAAGGRSPLHF
TRBV7-9	TRBJ2-2	few	-	TGTGCCAGCAGCTCAGGGTGGGCGCCGAACACCGGGGAGCTGTTTTTT	CASSSGWAPNTGELFF
TRBV5-1	TRBJ2-2	many	-	TGCGCCAGCAGCCTGGGACCTGGGCGGCACACCGGGGAGCTGTTTTTT	CASSLGPGRHTGELFF
TRBV15	TRBJ1-2	many	-	TGTGCCACCAGAGAGCGAGACAGATCCCTTGGTGGCTACACCTTC	CATRERDRSLGGYTF
TRBV24-1	TRBJ2-5	many	-	TGTGCCACCAGTTGGGGCGAGACCCAGTACTTC	CATSWGETQYF
TRBV15	TRBJ1-4	many	TRBD1	TGTGCCACCAGCAGAGCGGGACAGCGAGAAAAACTGTTTTTT	CATSRAGQREKLFF
TRBV5-1	TRBJ2-3	-	-	TGCGCCAGCGCTACAACCGGGACAAACACAGATACGCAGTATTTT	CASATTGTNTDTQYF
TRBV2	TRBJ2-3	-	TRBD2	TGTGCCAGCAGCCTGACTAGCCCAGATACGCAGTATTTT	CASSLTSPDTQYF
TRBV20-1	TRBJ1-2	many	-	TGCAGTGCTCCACGAGGAGTAGGGGGCTACACCTTC	CSAPRGVGGYTF
TRBV29-1	TRBJ1-1	-	-	TGCAGCGTTTTCCGGCAGCCCGAGGCTTTCTTT	CSVFRQPEAFF
TRBV5-1	TRBJ2-3	-	TRBD2	TGCGCCAGCAGCCCCCCGCTAGCGGGAAGCACAGATACGCAGTATTTT	CASSPPLAGSTDTQYF
TRBV28	TRBJ1-5	-	-	TGTGCCAGCAGTTTGGGGCAGGGATGGGATAGCAATCAGCCCCAGCATTTT	CASSLGQGWDSNQPQHF
TRBV6-5	TRBJ2-3	few	TRBD2	TGTGCCAGCAGTCCCCCCCGGGGGGAAAGTACAGATACGCAGTATTTT	CASSPPRGESTDTQYF
TRBV24-1	TRBJ2-3	-	-	TGTGCCACCAGGGCAGGGCAGGCGGGAGATACGCAGTATTTT	CATRAGQAGDTQYF